This T cell receptor (beta chain) was sequenced for a study of CD8 T cells in ankylosing spondylitis. Study findings and constraints: Clones linked with disease were CD8+ and fairly uncommon in the peripheral blood. Prior literature has documented some motif variants in synovial fluid and blood from reactive arthritis. Blood of patients with ankylosing spondylitis appeared to be characterized by a TCR beta motif of several highly homologous variants. From matched ankylosing spondylitis synovial fluid, disease-linked clones were reportedly recovered at significantly enriched levels.

The V gene's germline CDR1 is SQVTM and CDR2 ANQGSEA. V was pared by 8 bases and J by 4 bases, with 9 bases of the junction left unmatched. The CDR3 runs to 14 residues. There are a few counts of this clonotype. As yet, its antigen is unknown. For TCR beta, libraries came from quantitative 5'-RACE with molecular barcodes. TCRdb analysed the 5' RACE reads with MiXCR anew, one entry per CDR3 protein. The sample has some 400,000 distinct CDR3 sequences; approximately 20% are singletons. This rearrangement joins TRBV29-1 to TRBJ2-3, with 10 nucleotides matching TRBD1. This TCR was recovered from a male donor with ankylosing spondylitis. Sample: blood, either unsorted or a sorted T cell fraction (not recorded which). The CDR3 is CSPGQGESADTQYF. DNA of the CDR3: TGCAGCCCCGGACAGGGGGAAAGTGCAGATACGCAGTATTTT.